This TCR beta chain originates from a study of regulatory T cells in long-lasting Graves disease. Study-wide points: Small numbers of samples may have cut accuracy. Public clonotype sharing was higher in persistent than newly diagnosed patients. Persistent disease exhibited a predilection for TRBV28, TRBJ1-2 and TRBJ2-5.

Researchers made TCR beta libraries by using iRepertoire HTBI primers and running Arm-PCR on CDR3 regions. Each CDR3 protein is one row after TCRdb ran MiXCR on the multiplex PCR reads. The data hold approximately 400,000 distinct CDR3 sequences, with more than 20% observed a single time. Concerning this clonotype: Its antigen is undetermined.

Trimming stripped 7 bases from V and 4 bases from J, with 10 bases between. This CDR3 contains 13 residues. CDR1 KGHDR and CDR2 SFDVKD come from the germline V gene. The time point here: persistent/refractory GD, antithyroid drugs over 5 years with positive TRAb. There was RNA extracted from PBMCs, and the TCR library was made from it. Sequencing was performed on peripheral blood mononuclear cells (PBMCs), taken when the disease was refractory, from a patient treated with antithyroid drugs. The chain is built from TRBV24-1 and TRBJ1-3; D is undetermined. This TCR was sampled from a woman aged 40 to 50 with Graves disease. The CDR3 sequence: CATRRIGGNTIYF. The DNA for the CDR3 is TGTGCCACCAGAAGAATCGGGGGAAACACCATATATTTT.